This T cell receptor (beta chain) stems from a study of shared clonotypes between healthy human individuals. The naive CD8 population came from CD45RO-negative cells selected for CCR7, without terminally differentiated effector memory CD45RA+ cells. Deep was the level used in running the assay. Sequencing used immunoSEQ multiplex PCR; TCRdb keeps in-frame clones, though not all of them. The repertoire consists of around 560,000 clones, with 90% to 95% occurring once and the leading ten covering over 0.1%. The CDR3 extends over 15 amino acids. Germline CDR1 and CDR2: MDHEN and SYDVKM. V lost 4 bases, J lost 6 bases, and 8 bases stayed unmatched.

The TCR originated in a young woman in good health. V and J are TRBV28 and TRBJ1-5; 8 bases agree with TRBD1. The sequenced sample was naive CD8+ T cells sorted from blood. CDR3 in DNA: TGTGCCAGCAGTTCCTCGAGGGACAGGTTTCAGCCCCAGCATTTT. As protein: CASSSSRDRFQPQHF.